A single sample is the source of the 26 T cell receptor beta chains below, sequenced in a study of STAT5B mutations in CD4+ large granular lymphocyte leukemia. The method was immunoSEQ multiplex PCR; TCRdb's version includes in-frame clones alone and lacks a portion of them. The repertoire holds about 33,000 clones, with around 74% as singletons. The specimen sequenced was CD4+ T cells from blood buffy coats. These receptors originate from a human donor in good health.

The chain carries TRBV7-6 and TRBJ2-2; D call uncertain. CDR1 is SGHVS and CDR2 is FNYEAQ in the germline V gene. This CDR3 contains 15 residues. Between the trimmed V and J ends, which lost 2 bases and 2 bases, there was a span of 9 bases. This chain's CDR3 is CASSLLGTNTGELFF. CDR3 nucleotides: TGTGCCAGCAGCTTATTGGGTACTAACACCGGGGAGCTGTTTTTT.

This sequence joins TRBV5-3 and TRBJ2-1; TRBD2 matches 11 bases. TRBV5-3 is treated as an ORF (open reading frame) with a function not yet certain. This CDR3 is 16 amino acids long. J gave up 5 bases and V 3 bases, and 7 bases lay outside the gene matches. CDR3 residues: CARSSGLADHNNEQFF. The DNA of the CDR3 is TGTGCCAGAAGCTCGGGACTAGCGGACCATAACAATGAGCAGTTCTTC.

V and J are TRBV7-2 and TRBJ2-7; D unresolved. The CDR3 runs 14 residues. The germline V gene has CDR1 SGHTA and CDR2 FQGNSA. The V end was cut by 2 bases, the J end by 7 bases, with 15 bases between. The CDR3 protein is CASSLLYGLGEQYF. Here the CDR3 DNA reads TGTGCCAGCAGCTTACTGTACGGGCTGGGAGAGCAGTACTTC.

The chain combines TRBV6-5 with TRBJ2-5; the D gene is possibly TRBD1 (5 bases). The germline gives CDR1 MNHEY, CDR2 SVGAGI. The germline V and J ends were trimmed by 7 bases and 5 bases, with 14 bases remaining between them. There are 13 residues in the CDR3. In nucleotides, the CDR3 is TGTGCCAGCACCCCGGGCAGGGCGGAGACCCAGTACTTC. As protein: CASTPGRAETQYF.

The chain carries TRBV7-9 and TRBJ1-4, with D possibly TRBD1 on 5 matching bases. The V gene's germline CDR1 is SEHNR and CDR2 FQNEAQ (reference sequence). Deletions cut 5 bases from V and 2 bases from J, with 12 bases between. This CDR3 region has 15 residues. DNA of the CDR3: TGTGCCAGCAGCCCAGAAGGGACGACTAATGAAAAACTGTTTTTT. It yields the protein CASSPEGTTNEKLFF. Complete variable domain (other parts from reference TRBV7-9 and TRBJ1-4): DTGVSQNPRHKITKRGQNVTFRCDPISEHNRLYWYRQTLGQGPEFLTYFQNEAQLEKSRLLSDRFSAERPKGSFSTLEIQRTEQGDSAMYLCASSPEGTTNEKLFFGSGTQLSVL.

The chain uses TRBV11-2 and TRBJ2-5, with D perhaps TRBD2 (5 bases). Germline CDR1 and CDR2: SGHAT and FQNNGV. CDR3 length equals 14 residues. Trimming stripped 6 bases from V and 2 bases from J, with 13 bases between. The CDR3 sequence is CASSVRGVQETQYF. CDR3 DNA: TGTGCCAGCAGTGTCCGGGGAGTACAAGAGACCCAGTACTTC.

This clone was seen just once. This chain uses TRBV30 with TRBJ2-6; no clear D. Germline assignment: CDR1 GTSNPN and CDR2 SVGIG (reference sequence). The V gene lost 5 bases and the J gene lost 0 bases, with 17 bases spanning the gap. CDR3 length equals 17 residues. CDR3 sequence reads: CAWSRARLYSGANVLTF. CDR3 nucleotide sequence: TGTGCCTGGTCTAGGGCAAGACTTTACTCTGGGGCCAACGTCCTGACTTTC.

The V gene is TRBV11-3, the J gene TRBJ2-3, with D perhaps matching TRBD1 or TRBD2 (5 bases each). Germline V gene sequence: CDR1 SGHNT, CDR2 YENEEA. V was pared by 5 bases and J by 3 bases, with 12 bases between. The CDR3 consists of 14 residues. The DNA of the CDR3 is TGTGCCAGCAGCCCCAGGGACCTGACAGATACGCAGTATTTT. Translating it yields CASSPRDLTDTQYF.

This clone has just one count. The V gene is TRBV7-2, the J gene TRBJ1-5; D uncertain. V was pared by 5 bases and J by 0 bases, with 8 bases between. Germline V CDR1 and CDR2: SGHTA, FQGNSA. The CDR3 runs to 14 residues. CDR3 sequence: CASSPGVSNQPQHF. The CDR3 DNA reads as TGTGCCAGCAGCCCGGGAGTTAGCAATCAGCCCCAGCATTTT.

The gene calls are TRBV2 and TRBJ2-6; tentatively, D is TRBD1 or TRBD2 (7 bases each). Looked up from germline, CDR1 is SNHLY and CDR2 is FYNNEI. V lost 6 bases to trimming and J lost 2 bases, with 14 bases between them. The CDR3 has 16 amino acids. The CDR3 nucleotides read TGTGCCAGCAGCCAGACAGGGAGGGCTGGGGCCAACGTCCTGACTTTC. Protein: CASSQTGRAGANVLTF.

V and J are TRBV15 and TRBJ2-7; perhaps TRBD2 as D (6 bases). The CDR3 runs 17 residues. V dropped 0 bases and J dropped 2 bases, with 17 bases sitting between them. CDR1 is LNHNV and CDR2 is YYDKDF in the germline V gene (reference sequence). The CDR3 loop is CATSREGGFTDTYEQYF. CDR3 sequence (DNA): TGTGCCACCAGCAGAGAGGGAGGATTTACGGATACCTACGAGCAGTACTTC. Based on the CDR3 plus reference TRBV15 and TRBJ2-7, the full variable domain is DAMVIQNPRYQVTQFGKPVTLSCSQTLNHNVMYWYQQKSSQAPKLLFHYYDKDFNNEADTPDNFQSRRPNTSFCFLDIRSPGLGDTAMYLCATSREGGFTDTYEQYFGPGTRLTVT.

The chain employs TRBV7-9 and TRBJ2-7; TRBD1 matches at 8 bases. The CDR3 contains 13 residues. With V trimmed by 5 bases and J by 5 bases, 5 bases remained unmatched. Germline CDR1 is SEHNR and CDR2 is FQNEAQ (reference sequence). CDR3 protein: CASSSGQGHEQYF. CDR3 in DNA: TGTGCCAGCAGCAGTGGACAGGGTCACGAGCAGTACTTC. The whole variable domain, remainder taken from reference TRBV7-9 and TRBJ2-7, is DTGVSQNPRHKITKRGQNVTFRCDPISEHNRLYWYRQTLGQGPEFLTYFQNEAQLEKSRLLSDRFSAERPKGSFSTLEIQRTEQGDSAMYLCASSSGQGHEQYFGPGTRLTVT.

V usage is TRBV4-1 and J usage is TRBJ1-3; D remains unclear. CDR3 length equals 13 residues. The V gene lost 5 bases and the J gene lost 8 bases, with 13 bases spanning the gap. Germline CDR1 and CDR2: MGHRA and YSYEKL. The CDR3 here is CASSTIGSDTIYF. Written as DNA, the CDR3 is TGCGCCAGCAGCACAATAGGGTCAGACACCATATATTTT.

The chain recombines TRBV9 with TRBJ2-5; a possible D gene is TRBD1 (7 bases). The CDR3 contains 17 residues. The V gene lost 0 bases and the J gene lost 5 bases, with 20 bases spanning the gap. Germline V gives CDR1 SGDLS, CDR2 YYNGEE. The CDR3 bases are TGTGCCAGCAGCGTAGCTCGCGGCAGGGGGGTCGGGGAGACCCAGTACTTC. As protein: CASSVARGRGVGETQYF.

The chain couples TRBV11-2 to TRBJ2-2; no clear D. V was cut by 0 bases and J by 8 bases, with 7 bases left in between. The CDR3 runs 13 residues. Germline V gives CDR1 SGHAT, CDR2 FQNNGV. CDR3 region: CASSLERLGELFF. The CDR3 DNA is TGTGCCAGCAGCTTAGAAAGGTTAGGGGAGCTGTTTTTT.

V and J are TRBV4-2 and TRBJ2-6; no firm D call. The CDR3 covers 16 residues. Trimming left V 3 bases short and J 4 bases short, with 13 bases between. Looked up from germline, CDR1 is LGHNA and CDR2 is YNFKEQ. The CDR3 is CASSHLSRVGANVLTF. The CDR3 DNA sequence: TGTGCCAGCAGCCATCTTTCCCGGGTCGGGGCCAACGTCCTGACTTTC.

The genes are TRBV9 and TRBJ2-7; 10 positions match TRBD1. Germline V gene lookup returns CDR1 SGDLS and CDR2 YYNGEE. Trimming cost V 3 bases and J 6 bases; bases outside gene matches: 6. This CDR3 spans 14 amino acids. CDR3 sequence: CASSAGQGIGEQYF. The CDR3 nucleotides are TGTGCCAGCAGCGCGGGACAGGGGATTGGCGAGCAGTACTTC.

The genes are TRBV6-1 and TRBJ2-1; perhaps D is TRBD1 or TRBD2 (5 bases each). This CDR3 has 15 residues. The V end was cut by 8 bases, the J end by 0 bases, with 14 bases between. The germline V gene has CDR1 MNHNS and CDR2 SASEGT. CDR3 bases: TGTGCCAGCCAGAGGGACCGTCCCTCCTACAATGAGCAGTTCTTC. It codes for CASQRDRPSYNEQFF.

V and J are TRBV27 and TRBJ1-4; 10 bases match TRBD1. V was pared by 6 bases and J by 6 bases, with 4 bases of the junction left unmatched. The V gene's germline CDR1 is MNHEY and CDR2 SMNVEV (reference sequence). This CDR3 region has 14 residues. CDR3 amino acids: CASSPDRGYEKLFF. For the CDR3, the DNA is TGTGCCAGCAGCCCGGACAGGGGGTATGAAAAACTGTTTTTT.

This clone was seen only once. V usage is TRBV7-5 and J usage is TRBJ2-2; TRBD2, the table's D call, was not compared with the DNA. TRBV7-5 is a pseudogene locus. The CDR3 contains 15 residues. The CDR3, as DNA: TGTGCCAGAAGCTTTGGCGGGTTGGGCGCCGGGGAGCTGTTTTTT. This sequence encodes CARSFGGLGAGELFF.

J is TRBJ1-1 and V is TRBV10-3; TRBD1 matches 9 bases. With 2 bases clipped from V and 4 bases from J, the junction kept 8 bases outside the gene matches. Germline V lookup: CDR1 ENHRY, CDR2 SYGVKD. The CDR3 contains 16 residues. The CDR3 sequence is CAISEGDRALSTEAFF. The DNA of the CDR3 is TGTGCCATCAGTGAGGGGGACAGGGCCTTGAGCACTGAAGCTTTCTTT.

This chain joins TRBV18 and TRBJ2-7; 9 nucleotides match TRBD1. The J segment lost 3 bases and the V segment lost 3 bases, leaving 15 bases of the junction unmatched. The length of the CDR3 is 18 residues. Germline values: CDR1 KGHSH, CDR2 LQKENI. CDR3 nucleotides: TGTGCCAGCTCACCGACCTCTTCCGGGACAGGGAAAGTCTACGAGCAGTACTTC. Its translation: CASSPTSSGTGKVYEQYF. The full variable domain, completed using reference TRBV18 and TRBJ2-7, is NAGVMQNPRHLVRRRGQEARLRCSPMKGHSHVYWYRQLPEEGLKFMVYLQKENIIDESGMPKERFSAEFPKEGPSILRIQQVVRGDSAAYFCASSPTSSGTGKVYEQYFGPGTRLTVT.

This clone has just a few counts. CDR3 amino acids: CSGEQGLHSYNEQFF. The DNA of the CDR3 is TGCAGCGGCGAACAGGGACTTCACTCCTACAATGAGCAGTTCTTC. The V call is TRBV29-1, the J call TRBJ2-1; D could derive from TRBD1 or TRBD2 (6 bases each). V lost 7 bases and J lost 0, with 16 bases in between. From germline, CDR1 is SQVTM and CDR2 ANQGSEA. The CDR3 length is 15 residues.

This clone was observed a single time. The chain is built from TRBV9 and TRBJ1-5; TRBD1 matches at 7 bases. V lost 4 bases, J lost 3 bases, and 7 bases stayed unmatched. CDR1 SGDLS and CDR2 YYNGEE come from the germline V gene. The length of the CDR3 is 15 residues. The chain's CDR3 is CASSPGDRYNQPQHF. The CDR3 nucleotides are TGTGCCAGCAGCCCAGGGGACAGATACAATCAGCCCCAGCATTTT.

This rearrangement joins TRBV11-3 to TRBJ2-3, with D hard to call. The length of the CDR3 is 14 residues. V gave up 3 bases and J gave up 5 bases, with 12 bases separating them. In germline, CDR1 is SGHNT, CDR2 YENEEA. CDR3 sequence: CASSFNGKEDTQYF. The CDR3 nucleotides are TGTGCCAGCAGCTTCAACGGAAAGGAAGATACGCAGTATTTT. Filled out from reference TRBV11-3 and TRBJ2-3, the complete variable domain reads EAGVVQSPRYKIIEKKQPVAFWCNPISGHNTLYWYLQNLGQGPELLIRYENEEAVDDSQLPKDRFSAERLKGVDSTLKIQPAELGDSAVYLCASSFNGKEDTQYFGPGTRLTVL.

This chain joins TRBV11-2 and TRBJ2-7; D unresolved. V gave up 5 bases and J gave up 2 bases, with 13 bases separating them. Looked up from germline, CDR1 is SGHAT and CDR2 is FQNNGV. The CDR3 covers 14 residues. CDR3 sequence (DNA): TGTGCCAGCAGCACAGCAGGCATTACCTACGAGCAGTACTTC. Translation: CASSTAGITYEQYF. The whole variable domain, filled in from reference TRBV11-2 and TRBJ2-7, reads EAGVAQSPRYKIIEKRQSVAFWCNPISGHATLYWYQQILGQGPKLLIQFQNNGVVDDSQLPKDRFSAERLKGVDSTLKIQPAKLEDSAVYLCASSTAGITYEQYFGPGTRLTVT.